This T cell receptor (beta chain) was captured in a study of cytomegalovirus exposure and HLA in healthy donors. Turning to this clone: Its cognate antigen is unknown.

This CDR3 spans 15 amino acids. The V gene end was trimmed by 8 bases and the J gene end by 7 bases; junction bases not matched to a gene: 14. Germline CDR1 MNHNS, CDR2 SASEGT. Samples came from healthy bone marrow donors. Points from the study as a whole: Among the most significant clusters, several appeared linked to common viral pathogens in a later analysis. High specificity and sensitivity for cytomegalovirus status were reported for the classifier.

Amplification used 60 Vbeta primers and 13 Jbeta primers. TCRdb's table, derived via immunoSEQ multiplex PCR, lists solely in-frame clones and lacks some. The data contain about 160,000 clones, nearly 80% of them singletons. The sequenced material came from PBMCs. The chain joins TRBV6-1 to TRBJ2-7; the match to TRBD2 covers 10 bases. This clonotype was obtained from a woman in her thirties or forties in good health and CMV-seronegative. The CDR3 region is CASRRVAGGRGEQYF. The CDR3 DNA is TGTGCCAGCCGGCGGGTAGCGGGGGGCCGGGGAGAGCAGTACTTC.